Following are 10 T cell receptor beta chains from one sample sequenced in a study of cytotoxic CD8 clonotypes in ibrutinib-treated CLL. This table comes from immunoSEQ multiplex PCR, and its TCRdb copy is limited to in-frame clones, with some not included. Here the sample spans some 200,000 clones, 65% to 80% being singletons. The material was PBMCs, obtained after 12 months of ibrutinib treatment. The receptors shown here come from a human donor with chronic lymphocytic leukemia.

The chain recombines TRBV6-5 with TRBJ1-2; weak D call: TRBD1 (6 bases). Per the germline V gene, CDR1 is MNHEY and CDR2 is SVGAGI. The germline V and J ends were trimmed by 8 bases and 1 base, with 14 bases remaining between them. CDR3 length: 14 amino acids. The CDR3 loop is CASGPSGVNYGYTF. DNA of the CDR3: TGTGCCAGCGGCCCCTCAGGGGTTAACTATGGCTACACCTTC.

The chain combines TRBV19 with TRBJ2-5, with no clear D. V lost 0 bases to trimming and J lost 4 bases, with 0 bases between them. The CDR3 extends over 11 amino acids. From germline, CDR1 is LNHDA and CDR2 SQIVND (reference sequence). CDR3 amino acids: CASSIEETQYF. The DNA for the CDR3 is TGTGCCAGTAGTATAGAAGAGACCCAGTACTTC.

The genes are TRBV6-5 and TRBJ2-5; TRBD1 matches at 8 bases. Germline assignment: CDR1 MNHEY and CDR2 SVGAGI. This CDR3 has 15 residues. After removal of 2 bases from V and 1 base from J, the junction contained 3 bases not matched to a gene. CDR3 nucleotide sequence: TGTGCCAGCAGTTACGACAGGGGTGTCCAAGAGACCCAGTACTTC. Translation gives CASSYDRGVQETQYF.

The CDR3: CASSIDRGDTSHF. DNA of the CDR3: TGTGCCAGTAGTATAGATCGGGGGGACACTTCTCATTTT. This chain connects TRBV19 to TRBJ1-5; D is perhaps TRBD1 (6 bases). The ends were cut back, 0 bases at V and 16 bases at J, with 16 bases in the middle. This CDR3 is built from 13 residues. In germline, CDR1 is LNHDA, CDR2 SQIVND (reference sequence).

The chain links TRBV4-2 to TRBJ2-5; 8 bases agree with TRBD2. V lost 1 base, J lost 5 bases, and 3 bases stayed unmatched. Germline CDR1 LGHNA, CDR2 YNFKEQ. The CDR3 spans 14 residues. The CDR3 spells CASSQAGGLETQYF. The CDR3 region has the DNA TGTGCCAGCAGCCAAGCGGGGGGGCTGGAGACCCAGTACTTC.

The J gene is TRBJ1-1, the V gene TRBV30, with a weak D call TRBD1 (6 bases). Between the trimmed V and J ends, which lost 3 bases and 0 bases, there was a span of 14 bases. The CDR3 runs 15 residues. Germline CDR1 and CDR2: GTSNPN and SVGIG (reference sequence). CDR3: CAWSQRKGVNTEAFF. DNA of the CDR3: TGTGCCTGGAGCCAACGCAAGGGGGTGAACACTGAAGCTTTCTTT.

The gene calls are TRBV25-1 and TRBJ1-4; 8 bases agree with TRBD1. The CDR3 consists of 15 residues. The germline CDR1 and CDR2 sequences are MGHDK and SYGVNS. J lost 1 base, V lost 6 bases, and 4 bases had no gene match. The CDR3 reads CASSRDRLTNEKLFF. The CDR3 bases are TGTGCCAGCAGCCGGGACAGGTTAACTAATGAAAAACTGTTTTTT.

This chain joins TRBV9 and TRBJ2-7; D is perhaps TRBD2 (6 bases). Germline V CDR1 and CDR2: SGDLS, YYNGEE. V was shortened by 2 bases and J by 6 bases, with 15 bases between the two germline ends. This CDR3 is built from 14 residues. The CDR3 sequence is CASSVIAAAVEQYF. The CDR3 DNA is TGTGCCAGCAGCGTTATAGCGGCGGCGGTCGAGCAGTACTTC.

V gene TRBV5-4 combines with J gene TRBJ2-2, with TRBD2 matching over 8 bases. CDR3 length equals 15 residues. Germline trimming cut 5 bases from V and 3 bases from J; bases unmatched to any gene: 6. Germline V gives CDR1 SGHNT, CDR2 YYREEE (reference sequence). The CDR3 DNA reads TGTGCCAGCAGATTCGGACTAGCTGACACCGGGGAGCTGTTTTTT. This encodes CASRFGLADTGELFF. Combining the CDR3 with reference TRBV5-4 and TRBJ2-2 gives the whole variable domain ETGVTQSPTHLIKTRGQQVTLRCSSQSGHNTVSWYQQALGQGPQFIFQYYREEENGRGNFPPRFSGLQFPNYSSELNVNALELDDSALYLCASRFGLADTGELFFGEGSRLTVL.

The chain employs TRBV7-2 and TRBJ1-2, with D perhaps matching TRBD1 (6 bases). Trimming shortened V by 7 bases and J by 7 bases, and 22 bases separated the two germline ends. The length of the CDR3 is 15 residues. Germline-derived CDR1 and CDR2 are SGHTA and FQGNSA. The CDR3, as DNA: TGTGCCAGCACCCCTCGGTGGGGGGAACAGGGTGGCTACACCTTC. Protein: CASTPRWGEQGGYTF.